A single sample gave rise to the 27 T cell receptor beta chains below, sequenced in a study of blood T cells in healthy people across ages. A sample-barcoded 5' primer and a J-beta primer mix were used in a second PCR of roughly 6 to 12 cycles. One entry per CDR3 protein, called by TCRdb with MiXCR from the 5' RACE reads. This table holds under 1 million distinct CDR3 sequences, 44% found once. The source material was blood. Receptors were obtained from a man aged 60-69 years in good health.

The rearrangement uses TRBV9 and TRBJ2-1; TRBD2 matches 7 bases. From germline, CDR1 is SGDLS and CDR2 YYNGEE. The CDR3 covers 15 residues. After removal of 3 bases from V and 8 bases from J, the junction contained 11 bases not matched to a gene. This chain's CDR3 is CASSGGLSGRDEQFF. In DNA form, the CDR3 reads TGTGCCAGCAGCGGCGGACTATCGGGGAGGGATGAGCAGTTCTTC.

This clonotype was observed a few times. This rearrangement joins TRBV12-3 or TRBV12-4 to TRBJ2-5, with D perhaps TRBD2 (6 bases). The V and J ends lost 5 bases and 4 bases respectively, with 17 bases between them. The CDR3 contains 15 residues. CDR3: CASSLHGTPGETQYF. CDR3 in DNA: TGTGCCAGCAGTCTCCACGGGACTCCCGGAGAGACCCAGTACTTC.

This chain uses TRBV6-2 or TRBV6-3 with TRBJ2-5; TRBD2 matches 11 bases. CDR3 size: 16 residues. Germline lookup yields CDR1 MNHEY and CDR2 SVGEGT. Trimming cost V 7 bases and J 11 bases; bases outside gene matches: 18. This chain's CDR3 is CASKTSGGGLASEQYF. CDR3 DNA: TGTGCCAGCAAAACTAGCGGGGGCGGCCTGGCGAGTGAGCAGTACTTC.

The chain combines TRBV20-1 with TRBJ1-5, with 7 bases identical to TRBD1. V gave up 6 bases and J gave up 2 bases; unmatched junction bases: 16. CDR1 DFQATT and CDR2 SNEGSKA come from the germline V gene (reference sequence). This CDR3 has 17 residues. This CDR3 is CSALTLKQGYGNQPQHF. The CDR3 nucleotides are TGCAGTGCCTTAACCCTAAAACAGGGGTATGGCAATCAGCCCCAGCATTTT.

This clonotype was picked up a small number of times. The chain couples TRBV20-1 to TRBJ1-2; the match to TRBD1 covers 7 bases. CDR1 is DFQATT, CDR2 SNEGSKA, per germline (reference sequence). This CDR3 spans 15 amino acids. V was clipped by 2 bases and J by 5 bases; unmatched bases: 11. The CDR3 DNA sequence: TGCAGTGCTAGACCCGGGACAGCCACTAGTTATGGCTACACCTTC. Amino acid sequence: CSARPGTATSYGYTF.

The sample holds many counts of this clonotype. The chain recombines TRBV10-3 with TRBJ2-7; 7 nucleotides line up with TRBD1. Germline V CDR1 and CDR2: ENHRY, SYGVKD. The CDR3 sequence is 16 residues long. V shed 3 bases, J shed 2 bases, and the junction held 10 bases outside the gene matches. The CDR3 DNA follows: TGTGCCATCAGTGATCCCGGGGACAGTCACCCCTACGAGCAGTACTTC. This sequence encodes CAISDPGDSHPYEQYF.

This clonotype turned up a few times. The chain links TRBV20-1 to TRBJ2-4; D is perhaps TRBD1 (5 bases). Germline CDR1 is DFQATT and CDR2 is SNEGSKA (reference sequence). The CDR3 runs 15 residues. Trimming cost V 3 bases and J 0 bases, with 12 bases left between them. The CDR3 here is CSASVLGLAKNIQYF. The CDR3 nucleotides are TGCAGTGCTAGTGTTCTGGGGCTAGCCAAAAACATTCAGTACTTC.

This chain uses TRBV4-2 with TRBJ2-3, with a tentative D call TRBD1 (6 bases). This CDR3 region has 15 residues. Trimming left V 1 base short and J 3 bases short, with 11 bases between. From germline, CDR1 is LGHNA and CDR2 YNFKEQ. The CDR3 DNA is TGTGCCAGCAGCCAAGGGGGGCGACGGACAGATACGCAGTATTTT. Its translation is CASSQGGRRTDTQYF.

V is TRBV18 and J is TRBJ2-5; TRBD2 aligns across 7 bases. Trimming took 3 bases from V and 1 from J; bases not matched to a gene: 8. Germline V lookup: CDR1 KGHSH, CDR2 LQKENI. The CDR3 runs to 16 residues. The CDR3 DNA reads as TGTGCCAGCTCACCGTTCGGCCAGCGGGGCCAAGAGACCCAGTACTTC. Amino acid sequence: CASSPFGQRGQETQYF.

The chain couples TRBV7-2 to TRBJ1-5, with D unresolved. V lost 1 base to trimming and J lost 2 bases, with 12 bases between them. The CDR3 contains 16 residues. Per germline, CDR1 SGHTA and CDR2 FQGNSA. The CDR3 DNA follows: TGTGCCAGCAGCTTAGACTCGAGGATGGGCAATCAGCCCCAGCATTTT. Its translation: CASSLDSRMGNQPQHF.

This clonotype has at least ten counts. V gene TRBV7-9 combines with J gene TRBJ2-7; D may correspond to TRBD1 or TRBD2 (5 bases each). V was cut by 5 bases and J by 2 bases, with 7 bases left in between. There are 12 residues in the CDR3. Germline V gene lookup returns CDR1 SEHNR and CDR2 FQNEAQ (reference sequence). CDR3 bases: TGTGCCAGCAGCGGGGGACCCTACGAGCAGTACTTC. This encodes CASSGGPYEQYF.

Ten or more counts support this clonotype. The rearrangement joins TRBV20-1 to TRBJ2-7, with 7 bases lining up with TRBD1. V dropped 5 bases and J dropped 4; count of bases not matched to a gene: 5. Germline CDR1 DFQATT, CDR2 SNEGSKA (reference sequence). The CDR3 spans 12 residues. The CDR3 reads CSAGQGVYEQYF. CDR3 DNA sequence: TGCAGTGCTGGTCAGGGGGTTTACGAGCAGTACTTC.

On this clonotype: At one boundary the junction diverges from the germline segment, which might be a read error. V is TRBV12-3 or TRBV12-4 and J is TRBJ2-5; maybe TRBD1 (6 bases). CDR3 length: 13 residues. The CDR3 DNA reads as TGTGCCAGCAGTTTGGGGGCTGGGGAGACCCGGTACTTC. As protein: CASSLGAGETRYF.

The chain joins TRBV3-1 to TRBJ2-3, with 14 bases matching TRBD2. The CDR3 is 18 amino acids. The V segment lost 1 base and the J segment 1 base; nucleotides outside the gene matches: 4. CDR1 and CDR2 (germline): LGHDT, YNNKEL (reference sequence). CDR3 loop: CASSQGTSGGLRTDTQYF. In DNA form, the CDR3 reads TGTGCCAGCAGCCAAGGGACTAGCGGGGGGTTACGCACAGATACGCAGTATTTT.

This clonotype was counted only a few times. The DNA for the CDR3 is TGTGCCAGCAGCCCCCGTACGAGAGTTATACCAGATACGCAGTATTTT. The encoded protein is CASSPRTRVIPDTQYF. The V gene is TRBV9, the J gene TRBJ2-3; no clear D. The germline gives CDR1 SGDLS, CDR2 YYNGEE. The ends were cut back, 4 bases at V and 4 bases at J, with 19 bases in the middle. The CDR3 length is 16 residues.

In this sample, this clonotype turned up a few times. The rearrangement joins TRBV7-2 to TRBJ1-2, with a weak D call TRBD1 (6 bases). This CDR3 is 13 amino acids long. Per germline, CDR1 SGHTA and CDR2 FQGNSA. Trimming took off 1 base at V and 7 bases at J, with 10 bases between the two ends. In nucleotides, the CDR3 is TGTGCCAGCAGCTTAGAGGGGGGCACTGGCTACACCTTC. It codes for CASSLEGGTGYTF.

This clonotype was detected only a few times. The rearrangement uses TRBV20-1 and TRBJ2-5, with 9 bases lining up with TRBD1. CDR3 length: 16 amino acids. Unmatched junction bases numbered 10, after V lost 0 bases and J lost 5 bases. Germline values: CDR1 DFQATT, CDR2 SNEGSKA (reference sequence). This CDR3 is CSAREAQGALGETQYF. CDR3 nucleotide sequence: TGCAGTGCTAGAGAGGCACAGGGGGCTTTGGGGGAGACCCAGTACTTC.

The J gene is TRBJ2-3, the V gene TRBV10-3; 11 nucleotides line up with TRBD2. This CDR3 spans 14 amino acids. After removal of 7 bases from V and 2 bases from J, the junction contained 2 bases not matched to a gene. Germline V gives CDR1 ENHRY, CDR2 SYGVKD. The CDR3 region is CAITSGGSTDTQYF. The DNA for the CDR3 is TGTGCCATCACTAGCGGGGGGTCCACAGATACGCAGTATTTT.

This clonotype came up a few times. This chain joins TRBV5-1 and TRBJ2-7; D possibly matches TRBD1 or TRBD2 (5 bases each). The CDR3 consists of 14 residues. CDR1 and CDR2 (germline): SGHRS, YFSETQ. Trimming removed 7 bases from V and 0 bases from J, with 14 bases in between. The CDR3 nucleotides are TGCGCCAGCTCGGGACGGGTTAGCTCCTACGAGCAGTACTTC. Its protein is CASSGRVSSYEQYF.

The chain is built from TRBV5-1 and TRBJ2-1, with 8 positions matching TRBD2. V lost 0 bases, J lost 0 bases, and 5 bases stayed unmatched. Germline CDR1 and CDR2: SGHRS and YFSETQ. The CDR3 is 17 residues long. The CDR3 DNA reads as TGCGCCAGCAGCTTGGGGACTAGCAGAAGCTCCTACAATGAGCAGTTCTTC. Its protein is CASSLGTSRSSYNEQFF.

This clonotype appeared a few times. The chain joins TRBV4-1 to TRBJ2-3; D remains unclear. Per germline, CDR1 MGHRA and CDR2 YSYEKL. The germline V and J ends were trimmed by 5 bases and 1 base, with 13 bases remaining between them. The CDR3 is made up of 15 amino acids. CDR3 DNA: TGCGCCAGCAGCGCCGCCCGAACAGGCACAGATACGCAGTATTTT. Its translation: CASSAARTGTDTQYF.

V is TRBV3-1 and J is TRBJ2-4; D is uncertain. The V gene lost 3 bases and the J gene lost 10 bases, with 13 bases spanning the gap. CDR1 LGHDT and CDR2 YNNKEL come from the germline V gene (reference sequence). The CDR3 is 13 amino acids. CDR3 in amino acids: CASSHPGSRIQYF. CDR3 DNA: TGTGCCAGCAGCCACCCGGGCAGTCGGATTCAGTACTTC.

This clonotype has just a few counts. V gene TRBV6-1 combines with J gene TRBJ2-1; 12 bases map to TRBD2. The CDR3 is 19 amino acids. Losses at the gene ends were 7 bases for V and 7 bases for J; bases not matched to a gene: 20. The germline gives CDR1 MNHNS, CDR2 SASEGT. In nucleotides, the CDR3 is TGTGCCAGCAAAGGGAGGCTAGCGGGGGGGCCGTCTCTAGGGAATGAGCAGTTCTTC. Its translation: CASKGRLAGGPSLGNEQFF.

CDR3 sequence reads: CASSVWGGTDTQYF. The CDR3 DNA is TGTGCCAGCAGCGTTTGGGGGGGAACAGATACGCAGTATTTT. The chain recombines TRBV9 with TRBJ2-3; 7 bases align to TRBD2. The CDR3 loop spans 14 amino acids. Germline CDR1 reads SGDLS; CDR2 reads YYNGEE. With 2 bases clipped from V and 3 bases from J, the junction kept 3 bases outside the gene matches.

This chain uses TRBV28 with TRBJ2-3, with a possible D match to TRBD1 (6 bases). The germline V and J ends were trimmed by 2 bases and 6 bases, with 12 bases remaining between them. This CDR3 comprises 14 residues. Germline V gives CDR1 MDHEN, CDR2 SYDVKM. CDR3 coding DNA: TGTGCCAGCAGTTTAACCAAAAGGGGGGATACGCAGTATTTT. This codes for CASSLTKRGDTQYF.

The chain recombines TRBV29-1 with TRBJ1-1, with D maybe TRBD1 (6 bases). CDR3 length equals 15 residues. Germline lookup yields CDR1 SQVTM and CDR2 ANQGSEA. V lost 7 bases and J 6 bases, leaving 24 bases between the germline ends. CDR3 sequence reads: CSAVRGLTGMPEAFF. CDR3 nucleotides: TGCAGCGCCGTAAGGGGATTGACAGGAATGCCTGAAGCTTTCTTT.

The V and J genes are TRBV7-9 and TRBJ2-3; TRBD1 matches 9 bases. The V gene's germline CDR1 is SEHNR and CDR2 FQNEAQ (reference sequence). CDR3 size: 15 residues. J was trimmed by 6 bases and V by 4 bases; bases with no gene match: 8. For the CDR3, the DNA is TGTGCCAGCAGCTATCGGACAGGGGAGAAGGATACGCAGTATTTT. Translated, it gives CASSYRTGEKDTQYF.